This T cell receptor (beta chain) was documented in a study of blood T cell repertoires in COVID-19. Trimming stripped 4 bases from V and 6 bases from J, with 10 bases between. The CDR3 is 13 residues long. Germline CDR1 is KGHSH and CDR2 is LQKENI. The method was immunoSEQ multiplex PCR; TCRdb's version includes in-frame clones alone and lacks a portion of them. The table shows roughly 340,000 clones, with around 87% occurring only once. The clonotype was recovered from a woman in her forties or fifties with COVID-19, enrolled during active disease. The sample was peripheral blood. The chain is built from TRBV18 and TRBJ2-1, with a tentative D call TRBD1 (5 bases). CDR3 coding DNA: TGTGCCAGCTCACAGCAGGGTCGCAATGAGCAGTTCTTC. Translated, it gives CASSQQGRNEQFF.